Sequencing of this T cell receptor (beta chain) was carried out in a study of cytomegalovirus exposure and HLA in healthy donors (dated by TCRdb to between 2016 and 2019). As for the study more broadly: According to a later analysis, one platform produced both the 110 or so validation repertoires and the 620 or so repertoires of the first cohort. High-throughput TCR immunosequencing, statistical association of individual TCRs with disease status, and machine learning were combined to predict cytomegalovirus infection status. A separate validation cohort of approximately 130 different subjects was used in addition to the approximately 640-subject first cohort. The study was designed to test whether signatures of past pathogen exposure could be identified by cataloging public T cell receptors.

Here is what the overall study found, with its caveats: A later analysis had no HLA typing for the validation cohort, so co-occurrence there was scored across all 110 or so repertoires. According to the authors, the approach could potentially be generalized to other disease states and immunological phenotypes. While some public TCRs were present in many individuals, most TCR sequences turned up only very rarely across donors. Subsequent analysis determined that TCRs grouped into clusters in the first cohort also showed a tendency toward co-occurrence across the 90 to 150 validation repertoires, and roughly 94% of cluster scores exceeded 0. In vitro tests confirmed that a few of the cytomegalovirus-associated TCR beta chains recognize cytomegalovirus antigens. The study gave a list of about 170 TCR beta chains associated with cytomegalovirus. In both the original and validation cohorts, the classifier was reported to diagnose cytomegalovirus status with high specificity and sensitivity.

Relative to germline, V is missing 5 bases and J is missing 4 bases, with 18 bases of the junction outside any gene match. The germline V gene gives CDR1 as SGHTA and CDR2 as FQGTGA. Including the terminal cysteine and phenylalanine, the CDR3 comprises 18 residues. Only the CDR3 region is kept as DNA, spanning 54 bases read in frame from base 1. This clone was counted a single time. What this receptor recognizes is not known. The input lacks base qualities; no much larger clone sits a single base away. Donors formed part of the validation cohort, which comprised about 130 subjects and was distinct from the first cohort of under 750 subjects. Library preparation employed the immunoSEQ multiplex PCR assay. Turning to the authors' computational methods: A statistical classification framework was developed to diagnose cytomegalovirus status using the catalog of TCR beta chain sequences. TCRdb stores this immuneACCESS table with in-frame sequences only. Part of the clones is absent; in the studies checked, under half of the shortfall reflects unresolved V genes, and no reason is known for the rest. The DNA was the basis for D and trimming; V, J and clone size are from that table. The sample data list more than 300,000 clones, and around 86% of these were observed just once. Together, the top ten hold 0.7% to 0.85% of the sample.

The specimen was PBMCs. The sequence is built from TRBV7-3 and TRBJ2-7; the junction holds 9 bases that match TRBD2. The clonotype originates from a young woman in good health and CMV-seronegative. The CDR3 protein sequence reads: CASSPYAPISGSMYEQYF. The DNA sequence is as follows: TGTGCCAGCAGCCCCTATGCGCCGATTAGCGGGAGCATGTACGAGCAGTACTTC.